The clone carrying this TCR beta chain is a singleton in its sample. The data derive from a study of T cell clones after liver transplantation. The V end lost 4 bases, the J end lost 0 bases, and 20 bases lay between the germline ends. CDR3 length: 18 residues. Germline V gene data show CDR1 as SNHLY and CDR2 as FYNNEI. The data were produced by immunoSEQ multiplex PCR, yet TCRdb's version contains in-frame clones alone and is incomplete. The table lists approximately 51,000 clones, approximately 87% of them singletons, with approximately 14% in the top ten. The chain recombines TRBV2 with TRBJ2-3; D perhaps matches TRBD2 (6 bases). The clonotype originates from a human patient who received a liver transplant. The T cells may partly be graft donor cells. The specimen was CD8+ T cells from blood, collected 12 months after liver transplant. The CDR3 sequence: CASSVTGDWGFSTDTQYF. CDR3 nucleotides: TGTGCCAGCAGTGTAACGGGAGATTGGGGTTTTAGCACAGATACGCAGTATTTT. Filled out from reference TRBV2 and TRBJ2-3, the complete variable domain reads EPEVTQTPSHQVTQMGQEVILRCVPISNHLYFYWYRQILGQKVEFLVSFYNNEISEKSEIFDDQFSVERPDGSNFTLKIRSTKLEDSAMYFCASSVTGDWGFSTDTQYFGPGTRLTVL.